These 27 T cell receptor beta chains came from one sample sequenced in a study of cytomegalovirus exposure and HLA in healthy donors. Both 60 Vbeta primers and 13 Jbeta primers went into the PCR. The assay was immunoSEQ multiplex PCR, and TCRdb's table has in-frame clones only and misses some. This table holds 20,000 to 25,000 clones. The sequenced sample was PBMCs. All receptors come from a male donor in good health and CMV-seropositive.

The chain links TRBV5-1 to TRBJ2-7; 7 positions agree with TRBD1. V lost 0 bases, J lost 2 bases, and 2 bases stayed unmatched. This CDR3 is built from 14 residues. Per the germline V gene, CDR1 is SGHRS and CDR2 is YFSETQ. The CDR3 DNA is TGCGCCAGCAGCTTGGGGGACAGTCCCTACGAGCAGTACTTC. It yields the protein CASSLGDSPYEQYF.

V gene TRBV15 combines with J gene TRBJ1-5; D may be TRBD1 (5 bases). The V gene's germline CDR1 is LNHNV and CDR2 YYDKDF (reference sequence). The germline V and J ends were trimmed by 3 bases and 6 bases, with 12 bases remaining between them. This CDR3 has 14 amino acids. CDR3 protein: CATSRSGHGQPQHF. The CDR3 coding sequence is TGTGCCACCAGCAGGTCCGGACATGGTCAGCCCCAGCATTTT.

The chain carries TRBV5-1 and TRBJ2-6, with 8 bases aligning to TRBD1. The J segment lost 3 bases and the V segment lost 3 bases, leaving 11 bases of the junction unmatched. The CDR3 runs to 18 residues. Germline values: CDR1 SGHRS, CDR2 YFSETQ. The CDR3 is CASSWEVQGAFGANVLTF. CDR3 nucleotides: TGCGCCAGCAGCTGGGAAGTGCAGGGGGCTTTTGGGGCCAACGTCCTGACTTTC. Combining the CDR3 with reference TRBV5-1 and TRBJ2-6 gives the whole variable domain KAGVTQTPRYLIKTRGQQVTLSCSPISGHRSVSWYQQTPGQGLQFLFEYFSETQRNKGNFPGRFSGRQFSNSRSEMNVSTLELGDSALYLCASSWEVQGAFGANVLTFGAGSRLTVL.

The chain joins TRBV7-9 to TRBJ1-1; 8 bases fit TRBD1. V lost 4 bases to trimming and J lost 4 bases; unmatched junction nucleotides: 8. The V gene's germline CDR1 is SEHNR and CDR2 FQNEAQ (reference sequence). The CDR3 loop spans 15 amino acids. The CDR3: CASSSGTGYPTEAFF. The CDR3 DNA reads as TGTGCCAGCAGCTCAGGGACAGGCTACCCCACTGAAGCTTTCTTT.

V usage is TRBV20-1 and J usage is TRBJ1-1; D unclear. Trimming took off 3 bases at V and 6 bases at J, with 8 bases between the two ends. Germline V gene sequence: CDR1 DFQATT, CDR2 SNEGSKA (reference sequence). This CDR3 spans 11 amino acids. CDR3 residues: CSARKNSEAFF. Written as DNA, the CDR3 is TGCAGTGCTAGGAAAAACTCTGAAGCTTTCTTT.

This chain joins TRBV4-1 and TRBJ2-5; 7 nucleotides match TRBD2. J lost 4 bases, V lost 1 base, and 9 bases had no gene match. Looked up from germline, CDR1 is MGHRA and CDR2 is YSYEKL. The CDR3 sequence is 16 residues long. The CDR3 region has the DNA TGCGCCAGCAGCCAAGCCTTCGCGGGAGTTGTAGAGACCCAGTACTTC. This codes for CASSQAFAGVVETQYF.

The V and J genes are TRBV6-1 and TRBJ2-2, with D unclear. Deletions cut 0 bases from V and 2 bases from J, with 10 bases between. Germline V CDR1 and CDR2: MNHNS, SASEGT. This CDR3 has 16 amino acids. The CDR3: CASSEARGENTGELFF. CDR3 coding DNA: TGTGCCAGCAGTGAAGCCCGAGGAGAAAACACCGGGGAGCTGTTTTTT.

The V gene is TRBV14, the J gene TRBJ2-7; D possibly corresponds to TRBD1 (6 bases). The ends were cut back, 0 bases at V and 3 bases at J, with 9 bases in the middle. The CDR3 is 14 residues long. Germline CDR1 is SGHDN and CDR2 is FVKESK. CDR3 loop: CASSQDGGIYEQYF. CDR3 in DNA: TGTGCCAGCAGCCAAGATGGGGGCATCTACGAGCAGTACTTC.

CDR3: CASSSGGQDYVEQYF. CDR3 DNA sequence: TGTGCCAGCAGCTCCGGGGGACAGGACTACGTTGAGCAGTACTTC. The chain links TRBV7-3 to TRBJ2-7; the match to TRBD1 covers 8 bases. Germline loops: CDR1 SGHTA, CDR2 FQGTGA. This CDR3 contains 15 residues. The V segment lost 4 bases and the J segment 7 bases; nucleotides outside the gene matches: 12.

V and J are TRBV5-1 and TRBJ1-6, with a possible D match to TRBD1 (5 bases). CDR3 size: 16 residues. The V gene's germline CDR1 is SGHRS and CDR2 YFSETQ. The V and J ends lost 0 bases and 7 bases respectively, with 14 bases between them. The CDR3 DNA follows: TGCGCCAGCAGCTTGGCAAGTCTCAGGGCGAATTCACCCCTCCACTTT. Translated, it gives CASSLASLRANSPLHF.

DNA of the CDR3: TGTGCCACGACAGGGCCCCCCGGAGCTTTCTTT. As protein: CATTGPPGAFF. The rearrangement uses TRBV6-5 and TRBJ1-1; TRBD1 matches 7 bases. Germline CDR1 and CDR2: MNHEY and SVGAGI. Trimming removed 10 bases from V and 10 bases from J; junction bases left unmatched: 9. The CDR3 extends over 11 amino acids.

The CDR3 DNA is TGTGCCAGCAGCTACAGGCTAGGGGGTGCCTACGAGCAGTACTTC. This encodes CASSYRLGGAYEQYF. The chain combines TRBV11-2 with TRBJ2-7; D is perhaps TRBD1 (6 bases). Trimming removed 4 bases at V and 2 bases at J, with 15 bases between. CDR1 SGHAT and CDR2 FQNNGV come from the germline V gene. The CDR3 loop spans 15 amino acids.

The rearrangement joins TRBV5-1 to TRBJ1-5; D not certain. Germline values: CDR1 SGHRS, CDR2 YFSETQ. V was trimmed by 2 bases and J by 4 bases, leaving 7 bases between them. The CDR3 has 13 residues. The CDR3 region has the DNA TGCGCCAGCAGCTTCATCGGGAATCAGCCCCAGCATTTT. As protein: CASSFIGNQPQHF.

This chain joins TRBV28 and TRBJ2-3, with TRBD1 identical over 7 bases. The V segment lost 3 bases and the J segment 4 bases; nucleotides outside the gene matches: 7. Germline-derived CDR1 and CDR2 are MDHEN and SYDVKM. This CDR3 contains 15 residues. The CDR3 loop is CASSFPRQGADTQYF. The DNA for the CDR3 is TGTGCCAGCAGTTTTCCTCGACAGGGCGCAGATACGCAGTATTTT.

The CDR3 here is CASSYAGNTFEQFF. The CDR3 region has the DNA TGTGCCAGCAGTTACGCGGGGAATACTTTTGAGCAGTTCTTC. The V call is TRBV6-5, the J call TRBJ2-1; tentatively, D is TRBD2 (6 bases). Trimming shortened V by 2 bases and J by 9 bases, and 14 bases separated the two germline ends. Germline CDR1 is MNHEY and CDR2 is SVGAGI. The CDR3 is 14 amino acids.

The CDR3 DNA follows: TGCGCCAGCAGCCAAGAGGCTAGCGGCTCCTACAATGAGCAGTTCTTC. Its translation: CASSQEASGSYNEQFF. The chain couples TRBV4-1 to TRBJ2-1, with TRBD2 matching over 7 bases. The CDR3 totals 16 residues. J gave up 0 bases and V 0 bases, and 2 bases lay outside the gene matches. The germline CDR1 and CDR2 sequences are MGHRA and YSYEKL.

V and J are TRBV6-5 and TRBJ1-1; D is ambiguous. The CDR3 contains 15 residues. Germline V gives CDR1 MNHEY, CDR2 SVGAGI. V was clipped by 0 bases and J by 5 bases, with 13 bases between them. This CDR3 is CASSYSVGGGTEAFF. CDR3 coding DNA: TGTGCCAGCAGTTACTCTGTGGGCGGAGGAACTGAAGCTTTCTTT.

As concerns this clone: No DNA is shown, since the ends of the CDR3 on it are uncertain; the CDR3 is the one TCRdb lists. The chain couples TRBV6-1 to TRBJ2-2; the D segment call TRBD2 is taken from the table without a DNA check. The CDR3 contains 14 residues when both ends are counted. Germline values: CDR1 MNHNS, CDR2 SASEGT. The chain's CDR3 is CASILEGPGGELFF.

The chain carries TRBV4-1 and TRBJ2-1; D remains ambiguous. V lost 1 base to trimming and J lost 0 bases, with 10 bases between them. The CDR3 totals 16 residues. CDR1 MGHRA and CDR2 YSYEKL come from the germline V gene. The CDR3 spells CASSQVTQPSYNEQFF. Here the CDR3 DNA reads TGCGCCAGCAGCCAAGTTACACAACCCTCCTACAATGAGCAGTTCTTC.

V is TRBV7-2 and J is TRBJ2-1, with 7 nucleotides matching TRBD1. The length of the CDR3 is 15 residues. Germline assignment: CDR1 SGHTA and CDR2 FQGNSA. With V trimmed by 5 bases and J by 2 bases, 6 bases remained unmatched. CDR3 sequence reads: CASSPSQGPYNEQFF. The CDR3 nucleotides are TGTGCCAGCAGCCCATCACAGGGGCCCTACAATGAGCAGTTCTTC.

The chain combines TRBV9 with TRBJ1-5; 7 bases align to TRBD1. This CDR3 has 14 amino acids. Looked up from germline, CDR1 is SGDLS and CDR2 is YYNGEE. The ends lost 4 bases at V and 5 bases at J; junction bases unmatched: 6. For the CDR3, the DNA is TGTGCCAGCAGCTACGGACAGGCGGATCAGCCCCAGCATTTT. Translating it yields CASSYGQADQPQHF.

V is TRBV5-1 and J is TRBJ2-2, with D possibly TRBD2 on 5 matching bases. The V end lost 2 bases, the J end lost 2 bases, and 10 bases lay between the germline ends. The CDR3 has 15 amino acids. Germline V gene sequence: CDR1 SGHRS, CDR2 YFSETQ. The CDR3 coding sequence is TGCGCCAGCAGCTTCAGGAGGATCAACACCGGGGAGCTGTTTTTT. Translation gives CASSFRRINTGELFF.

V gene TRBV7-2 combines with J gene TRBJ2-3, with 8 bases fitting TRBD1. The CDR3 consists of 17 residues. Trimming removed 1 base from V and 8 bases from J; junction bases left unmatched: 14. CDR1 and CDR2 from the germline V gene are SGHTA and FQGNSA. The CDR3 is CASSLVAGTGPEGTQYF. CDR3 DNA: TGTGCCAGCAGCTTAGTTGCCGGGACAGGCCCGGAAGGTACGCAGTATTTT.

The chain joins TRBV27 to TRBJ2-3; TRBD2 matches at 9 bases. The length of the CDR3 is 15 residues. Germline lookup yields CDR1 MNHEY and CDR2 SMNVEV (reference sequence). With V trimmed by 6 bases and J by 6 bases, 10 bases remained unmatched. CDR3 sequence: CASSPSLAGVDTQYF. CDR3 coding DNA: TGTGCCAGCAGCCCTTCGTTAGCGGGAGTGGATACGCAGTATTTT.

The chain employs TRBV5-1 and TRBJ1-2; tentatively, D is TRBD1 (5 bases). This CDR3 region has 13 residues. CDR1 and CDR2 from the germline V gene are SGHRS and YFSETQ. The V end lost 0 bases, the J end lost 7 bases, and 10 bases lay between the germline ends. The CDR3 sequence is CASSLGRVPGYTF. CDR3 nucleotide sequence: TGCGCCAGCAGCTTGGGCAGGGTACCTGGCTACACCTTC.

J is TRBJ1-5 and V is TRBV19, with TRBD1 matching 11 bases. The germline gives CDR1 LNHDA, CDR2 SQIVND (reference sequence). The V gene end was trimmed by 4 bases and the J gene end by 1 base; junction bases not matched to a gene: 3. The CDR3 length is 16 residues. In nucleotides, the CDR3 is TGTGCCAGTAGTAGGGGACAGGGGGTGAGCAATCAGCCCCAGCATTTT. Protein sequence: CASSRGQGVSNQPQHF. The variable domain in full, completed from reference TRBV19 and TRBJ1-5, reads DGGITQSPKYLFRKEGQNVTLSCEQNLNHDAMYWYRQDPGQGLRLIYYSQIVNDFQKGDIAEGYSVSREKKESFPLTVTSAQKNPTAFYLCASSRGQGVSNQPQHFGDGTRLSIL.

The rearrangement links TRBV6-5 to TRBJ1-1; 7 bases map to TRBD1. The CDR3 consists of 14 residues. From germline, CDR1 is MNHEY and CDR2 SVGAGI. The trim removed 7 bases at V and 0 bases at J, leaving 5 bases unmatched. The CDR3 is CASTEQGMNTEAFF. CDR3 DNA: TGTGCCAGCACCGAACAGGGGATGAACACTGAAGCTTTCTTT.